The 10 T cell receptor beta chains presented below share a single source sample, sequenced in a study of blood T cell repertoires in COVID-19. Sequencing was performed with immunoSEQ multiplex PCR; in TCRdb, only in-frame clones are kept and a portion is missing. The sample holds tens of thousands of clones; around 88% are singletons and the top ten take 15% to 20%. Sample: peripheral blood. These receptors came from a woman aged 55-69 years with COVID-19, enrolled during active disease.

This clone was picked up one time. V and J are TRBV7-9 and TRBJ1-2; the D is unclear. CDR1 and CDR2 (germline): SEHNR, FQNEAQ (reference sequence). The CDR3 is made up of 14 amino acids. The V and J ends lost 2 bases and 7 bases respectively, with 14 bases between them. The DNA for the CDR3 is TGTGCCAGCAGCTTAAGCTCCCAGCGCCGTGGCTACACCTTC. Encoded protein: CASSLSSQRRGYTF.

The chain couples TRBV5-6 to TRBJ2-5, with unresolved D. The CDR3 length is 14 residues. Between the trimmed V and J ends, which lost 3 bases and 5 bases, there was a span of 14 bases. Per the germline V gene, CDR1 is SGHDT and CDR2 is YYEEEE. CDR3 DNA sequence: TGTGCCAGCAGCTCCGCGGCAGCTCTGGAGACCCAGTACTTC. Protein sequence: CASSSAAALETQYF.

The chain employs TRBV19 and TRBJ1-2; 7 bases fit TRBD1. Trimming took 6 bases from V and 4 from J; bases not matched to a gene: 11. CDR1 is LNHDA, CDR2 SQIVND, per germline (reference sequence). The CDR3 has 15 residues. The CDR3 loop is CASSRVGQPAYGYTF. CDR3 nucleotide sequence: TGTGCCAGTAGCCGGGTGGGACAGCCTGCCTATGGCTACACCTTC.

The chain is built from TRBV2 and TRBJ2-2; 9 bases agree with TRBD1. Germline V gives CDR1 SNHLY, CDR2 FYNNEI. V was pared by 8 bases and J by 4 bases, with 5 bases of the junction left unmatched. The CDR3 spans 14 residues. In DNA, the CDR3 is TGTGCCAGCCGACAGGGGGTGTCCACCGGGGAGCTGTTTTTT. This encodes CASRQGVSTGELFF.

The rearrangement links TRBV30 to TRBJ1-3, with D unclear. CDR1 GTSNPN and CDR2 SVGIG come from the germline V gene (reference sequence). Deletions cut 0 bases from V and 0 bases from J, with 9 bases between. CDR3 size: 15 residues. The CDR3 coding sequence is TGTGCCTGGAGTGTTCGAGGGAGCTCTGGAAACACCATATATTTT. It is translated as CAWSVRGSSGNTIYF.

The rearrangement joins TRBV3-1 (or the pseudogene TRBV3-2) to TRBJ1-3; D may be TRBD1 (6 bases). CDR1 and CDR2 (germline): LGHDT, YNNKEL (reference sequence). Trimming took off 0 bases at V and 4 bases at J, with 10 bases between the two ends. CDR3 length equals 15 residues. The CDR3 loop is CASSQDTGGGNTIYF. DNA of the CDR3: TGTGCCAGCAGCCAAGATACGGGGGGCGGAAACACCATATATTTT.

The chain carries TRBV2 and TRBJ2-5; 9 bases fit TRBD2. Germline V CDR1 and CDR2: SNHLY, FYNNEI. Losses at the gene ends were 6 bases for V and 2 bases for J; bases not matched to a gene: 10. CDR3 length: 16 residues. The DNA for the CDR3 is TGTGCCAGCAGGCTAGCGGGGCTACCCCCTCAAGAGACCCAGTACTTC. It yields the protein CASRLAGLPPQETQYF.

The chain couples TRBV12-5 to TRBJ1-5, with D unresolved. Trimming left V 6 bases short and J 6 bases short, with 15 bases between. The length of the CDR3 is 14 residues. Germline CDR1 reads LGHNT; CDR2 reads FRNRAP. The CDR3 is CASGLGDFGQPQHF. The DNA of the CDR3 is TGTGCTAGTGGCCTTGGCGACTTTGGTCAGCCCCAGCATTTT.

V gene TRBV18 combines with J gene TRBJ1-3; unclear D gene. V shed 2 bases and J shed 0 bases, with 11 bases lying between them. The CDR3 totals 16 residues. Per germline, CDR1 KGHSH and CDR2 LQKENI. The CDR3 here is CASSPGRQRSGNTIYF. In DNA, the CDR3 is TGTGCCAGCTCACCAGGGAGGCAACGCTCTGGAAACACCATATATTTT.

The chain uses TRBV6-1 and TRBJ1-4, with TRBD1 matching over 9 bases. The germline V gene has CDR1 MNHNS and CDR2 SASEGT. V lost 3 bases, J lost 8 bases, and 4 bases stayed unmatched. The length of the CDR3 is 14 residues. As DNA, the CDR3 is TGTGCCAGCAGTGAGGGACAGGGTTGGGAAAAACTGTTTTTT. Amino acid sequence: CASSEGQGWEKLFF.